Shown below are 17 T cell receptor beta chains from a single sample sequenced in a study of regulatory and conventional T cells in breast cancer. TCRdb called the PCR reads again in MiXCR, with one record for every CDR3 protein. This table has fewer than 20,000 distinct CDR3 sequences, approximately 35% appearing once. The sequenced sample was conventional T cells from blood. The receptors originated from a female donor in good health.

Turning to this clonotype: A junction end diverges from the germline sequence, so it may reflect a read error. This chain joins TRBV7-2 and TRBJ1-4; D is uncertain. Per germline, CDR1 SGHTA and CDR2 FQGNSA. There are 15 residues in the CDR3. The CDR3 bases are TGTGCCAGCAGCTTAGAGGAGGGTTCGATCGGAAAACTGTCTTTT. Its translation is CASSLEEGSIGKLSF.

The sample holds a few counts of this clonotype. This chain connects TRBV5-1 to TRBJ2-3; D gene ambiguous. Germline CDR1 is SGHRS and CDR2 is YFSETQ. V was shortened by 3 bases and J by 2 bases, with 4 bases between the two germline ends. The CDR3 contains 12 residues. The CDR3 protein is CASSSFTDTQYF. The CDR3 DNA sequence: TGCGCCAGCAGCTCATTCACAGATACGCAGTATTTT.

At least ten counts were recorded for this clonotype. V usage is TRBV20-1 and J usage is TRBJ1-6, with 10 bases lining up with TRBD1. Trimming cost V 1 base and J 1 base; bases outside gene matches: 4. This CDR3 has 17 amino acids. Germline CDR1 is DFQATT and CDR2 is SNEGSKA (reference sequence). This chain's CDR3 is CSARGQGAMSYNSPLHF. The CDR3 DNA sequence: TGCAGTGCTAGAGGACAGGGGGCGATGTCCTATAATTCACCCCTCCACTTT.

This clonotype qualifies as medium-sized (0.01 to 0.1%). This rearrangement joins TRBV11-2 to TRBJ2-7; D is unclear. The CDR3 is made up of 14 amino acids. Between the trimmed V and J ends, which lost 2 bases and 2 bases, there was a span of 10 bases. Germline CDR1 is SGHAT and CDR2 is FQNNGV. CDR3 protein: CASSLKGHTYEQYF. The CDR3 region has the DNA TGTGCCAGCAGCTTAAAGGGTCATACCTACGAGCAGTACTTC.

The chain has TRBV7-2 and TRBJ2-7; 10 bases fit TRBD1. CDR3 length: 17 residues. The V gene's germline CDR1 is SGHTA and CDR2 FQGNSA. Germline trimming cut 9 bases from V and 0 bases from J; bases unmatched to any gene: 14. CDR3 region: CASPLGLWDRGSYEQYF. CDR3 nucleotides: TGTGCCAGTCCTCTTGGCTTGTGGGACAGGGGCTCCTACGAGCAGTACTTC.

CDR3 protein: CASSRREATDTQYF. The DNA of the CDR3 is TGTGCCAGCAGCCGCAGGGAAGCCACAGATACGCAGTATTTT. The gene calls are TRBV11-2 and TRBJ2-3; possible D gene TRBD1, 5 bases. Germline V gives CDR1 SGHAT, CDR2 FQNNGV. V lost 5 bases and J 2 bases, leaving 11 bases between the germline ends. The length of the CDR3 is 14 residues.

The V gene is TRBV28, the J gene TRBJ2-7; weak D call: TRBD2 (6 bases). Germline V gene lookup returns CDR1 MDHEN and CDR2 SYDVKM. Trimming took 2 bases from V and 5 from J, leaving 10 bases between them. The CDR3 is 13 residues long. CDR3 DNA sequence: TGTGCCAGCAGTTTACAGGGAGGTGACGAGCAGTACTTC. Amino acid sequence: CASSLQGGDEQYF.

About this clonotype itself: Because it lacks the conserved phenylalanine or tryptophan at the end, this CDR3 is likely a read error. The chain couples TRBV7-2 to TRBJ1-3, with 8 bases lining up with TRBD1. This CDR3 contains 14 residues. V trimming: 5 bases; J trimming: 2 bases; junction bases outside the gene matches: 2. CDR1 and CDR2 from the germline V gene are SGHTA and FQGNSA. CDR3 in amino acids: CASSRDRPGNTIYS. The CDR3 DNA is TGTGCCAGCAGCCGGGACAGGCCTGGAAACACCATATATTCT.

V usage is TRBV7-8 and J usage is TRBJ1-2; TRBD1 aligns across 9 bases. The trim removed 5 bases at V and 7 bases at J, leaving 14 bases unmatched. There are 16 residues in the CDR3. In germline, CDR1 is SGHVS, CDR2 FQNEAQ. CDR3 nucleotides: TGTGCCAGCAGCGTAACCTCCGGGACAGGGATGTCTGGCTACACCTTC. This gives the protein CASSVTSGTGMSGYTF.

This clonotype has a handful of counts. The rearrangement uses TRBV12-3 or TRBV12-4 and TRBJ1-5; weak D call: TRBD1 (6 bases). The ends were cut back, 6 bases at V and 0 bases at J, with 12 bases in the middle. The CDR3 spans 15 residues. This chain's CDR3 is CASRIGGNSNQPQHF. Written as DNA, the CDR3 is TGTGCCAGCAGGATAGGGGGAAATAGCAATCAGCCCCAGCATTTT.

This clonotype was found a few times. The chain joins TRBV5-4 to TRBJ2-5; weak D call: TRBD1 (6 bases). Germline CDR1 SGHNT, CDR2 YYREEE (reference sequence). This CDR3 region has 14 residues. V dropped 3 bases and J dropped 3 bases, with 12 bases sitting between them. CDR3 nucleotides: TGTGCCAGCAGCTCCCTACAGGGTGAAGAGACCCAGTACTTC. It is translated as CASSSLQGEETQYF.

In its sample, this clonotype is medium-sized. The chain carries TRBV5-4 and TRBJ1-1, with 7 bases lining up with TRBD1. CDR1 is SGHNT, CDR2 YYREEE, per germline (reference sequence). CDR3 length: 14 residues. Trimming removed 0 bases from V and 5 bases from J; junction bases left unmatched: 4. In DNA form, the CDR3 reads TGTGCCAGCAGCTTGGGACAGGGCACGACTGAAGCTTTCTTT. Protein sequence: CASSLGQGTTEAFF.

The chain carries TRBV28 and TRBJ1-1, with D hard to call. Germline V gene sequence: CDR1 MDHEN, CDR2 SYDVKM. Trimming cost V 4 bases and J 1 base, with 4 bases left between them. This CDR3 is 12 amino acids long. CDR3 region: CASSWPNTEAFF. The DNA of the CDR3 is TGTGCCAGCAGTTGGCCGAACACTGAAGCTTTCTTT.

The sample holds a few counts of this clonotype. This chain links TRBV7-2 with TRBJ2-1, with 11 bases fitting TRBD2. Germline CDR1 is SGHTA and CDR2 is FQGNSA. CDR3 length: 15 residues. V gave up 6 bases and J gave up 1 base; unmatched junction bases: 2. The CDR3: CASRPSGGSYNEQFF. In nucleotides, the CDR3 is TGTGCCAGCAGACCTAGCGGGGGGTCCTACAATGAGCAGTTCTTC.

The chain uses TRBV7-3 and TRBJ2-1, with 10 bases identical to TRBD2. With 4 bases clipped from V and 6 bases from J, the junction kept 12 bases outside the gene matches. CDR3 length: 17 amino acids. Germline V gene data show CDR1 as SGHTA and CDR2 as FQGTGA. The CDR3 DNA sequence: TGTGCCAGCAGCTCCGTCGGGGTAGCGGGAGGTTCCAATGAGCAGTTCTTC. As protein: CASSSVGVAGGSNEQFF.

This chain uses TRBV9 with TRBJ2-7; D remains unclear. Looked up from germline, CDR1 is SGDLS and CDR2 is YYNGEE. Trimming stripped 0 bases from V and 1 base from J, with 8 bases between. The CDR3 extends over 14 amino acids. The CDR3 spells CASSVGVRSYEQYF. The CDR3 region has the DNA TGTGCCAGCAGCGTAGGAGTGCGTTCCTACGAGCAGTACTTC.

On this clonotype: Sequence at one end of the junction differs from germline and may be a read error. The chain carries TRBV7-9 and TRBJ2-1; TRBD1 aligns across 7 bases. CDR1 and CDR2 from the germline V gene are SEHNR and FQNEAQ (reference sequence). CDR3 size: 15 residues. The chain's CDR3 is CASSSLQGSFNEQFF. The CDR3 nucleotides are TGTGCCAGCAGCTCTCTACAGGGGTCCTTCAATGAGCAGTTCTTC.